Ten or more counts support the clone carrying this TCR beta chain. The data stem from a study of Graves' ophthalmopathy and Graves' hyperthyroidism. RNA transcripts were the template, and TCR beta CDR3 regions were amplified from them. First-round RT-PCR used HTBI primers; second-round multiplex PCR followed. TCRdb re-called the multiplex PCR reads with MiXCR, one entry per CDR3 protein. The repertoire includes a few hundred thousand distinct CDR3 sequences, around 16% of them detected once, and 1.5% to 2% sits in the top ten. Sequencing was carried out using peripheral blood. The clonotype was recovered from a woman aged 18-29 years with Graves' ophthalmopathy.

The CDR3 DNA reads TGTGCCAGCAGCTTGAGGGACAGACACATGGAAGGAAACACCATATATTTT. This codes for CASSLRDRHMEGNTIYF. V gene TRBV9 combines with J gene TRBJ1-3; 7 nucleotides agree with TRBD1. This CDR3 has 17 amino acids. The ends lost 4 bases at V and 4 bases at J; junction bases unmatched: 14. Germline V gene sequence: CDR1 SGDLS, CDR2 YYNGEE.